Listed here is a single T cell receptor (beta chain). What it binds is not known. V was trimmed by 6 bases and J by 1 base, leaving 13 bases between them. Germline CDR1 MDHEN, CDR2 SYDVKM. The CDR3 runs to 16 residues. The table came from immunoSEQ multiplex PCR; TCRdb's copy has only in-frame clones and leaves some out. The sample lists 42,000 or so clones, over 80% occurring once. This specimen comes from a study of lymphopenia after photon versus proton radiotherapy. Findings of the study overall: Post-nadir TCR diversity decline inversely tracked overall survival among those who died.

Sequencing used peripheral blood, obtained from a patient treated with proton-based radiotherapy. This sequence was found in a woman aged 70 to 79 with pancreatic cancer. The chain combines TRBV28 with TRBJ2-6, with a weak D call TRBD1 (6 bases). The CDR3 reads CASRRYRESGANVLTF. The CDR3 nucleotides are TGTGCCAGCAGACGTTACAGGGAATCTGGGGCCAACGTCCTGACTTTC.